The rows below give T cell receptor beta chains drawn from one sample of a study of regulatory T cells in long-lasting Graves disease. TCRdb passed the multiplex PCR reads through MiXCR, listing each CDR3 protein once. Of 350,000 to 500,000 distinct CDR3 sequences in the sample, about a sixth are singletons; the top ten hold about 10%. In addition, the sample was reused for a study of T cells in Graves' hyperthyroidism and ophthalmopathy.

This material consisted of peripheral blood mononuclear cells (PBMCs), taken at new diagnosis, from a patient treated with antithyroid drugs. The receptors were gathered from a woman aged 25 to 39 with Graves disease. The CDR3 runs from the conserved cysteine through the conserved F or W. The D gene is left open where the match is weak. Not all rows give a size; the values are once, few, many and, for expanded clones, a class.

>TRBJ2-1|TRBV27|TRBD2|14|NA
CASSVPGTRKEQFF
TGTGCCAGCAGTGTCCCCGGGACTAGAAAGGAGCAGTTCTTC
>TRBJ1-1|TRBV3-1|NA|13|many
CASSYQGSTEAFF
TGTGCCAGCAGCTACCAGGGAAGCACTGAAGCTTTCTTT
>TRBJ1-3|TRBV6-5|NA|12|few
CASSSTGNTIYF
TGTGCCAGCAGTTCGACTGGAAACACCATATATTTT
>TRBJ2-2|TRBV18|NA|17|many
CASSPRLTASNTGELFF
TGTGCCAGCTCACCACGGTTGACAGCTTCTAACACCGGGGAGCTGTTTTTT
>TRBJ2-1|TRBV4-3|NA|19|NA
CASSPLGRERGVAYNEQFF
TGCGCCAGCAGCCCATTAGGGCGGGAAAGGGGTGTAGCGTACAATGAGCAGTTCTTC
>TRBJ1-5|TRBV30|NA|13|many
CAWSTGTNQPQHF
TGTGCCTGGAGTACAGGGACCAATCAGCCCCAGCATTTT
>TRBJ1-2|TRBV18|NA|13|many
CASSPDNNYGYTF
TGTGCCAGCTCACCGGACAATAACTATGGCTACACCTTC
>TRBJ2-5|TRBV5-4|NA|16|NA
CASSLAAGSRGETQYF
TGTGCCAGCAGCTTGGCGGCGGGATCAAGAGGGGAGACCCAGTACTTC
>TRBJ1-2|TRBV28|NA|15|many
CASSFPGGSGYGYTF
TGTGCCAGCAGTTTCCCGGGCGGGTCGGGGTATGGCTACACCTTC
>TRBJ2-7|TRBV28|NA|13|many
CASKGEQVYEQYF
TGTGCCAGCAAGGGGGAGCAGGTCTACGAGCAGTACTTC
>TRBJ1-4|TRBV7-9|NA|12|many
CASSPEDEKLFF
TGTGCCAGCAGCCCGGAGGATGAAAAACTGTTTTTT
>TRBJ2-7|TRBV20-1|TRBD2|13|NA
CSAGTSVYYEQYF
TGCAGTGCCGGGACTAGCGTGTACTACGAGCAGTACTTC
>TRBJ2-1|TRBV7-9|NA|15|few
CASSLEGPISDEQFF
TGTGCCAGCAGCTTAGAGGGACCGATAAGCGATGAGCAGTTCTTC
>TRBJ2-1|TRBV7-3|NA|14|many
CASSYTDYYNEQFF
TGTGCCAGCAGTTACACAGACTACTACAATGAGCAGTTCTTC
>TRBJ2-2|TRBV27|TRBD2|18|NA
CASSLMGLAVKMTGELFF
TGTGCCAGCAGTTTAATGGGACTAGCGGTCAAGATGACCGGGGAGCTGTTTTTT
>TRBJ2-3|TRBV6-2/TRBV6-3|TRBD1|15|NA
CASSEQGQGEDTQYF
TGTGCCAGCAGTGAACAGGGACAGGGAGAAGATACGCAGTATTTT
>TRBJ2-1|TRBV7-3|TRBD2|16|many
CASSLVGTSGDNEQFF
TGTGCCAGCAGCTTAGTAGGGACTAGCGGAGATAATGAGCAGTTCTTC
>TRBJ1-2|TRBV18|TRBD1|17|many
CASSPGGTGDPNYGYTF
TGTGCCAGCTCACCGGGCGGGACAGGGGACCCTAACTATGGCTACACCTTC
>TRBJ2-7|TRBV4-2|TRBD2|16|many
CASSHSGRASSYEQYF
TGTGCCAGCAGCCATAGCGGGAGGGCCTCTTCCTACGAGCAGTACTTC
>TRBJ2-7|TRBV5-6|NA|13|NA
CASSPEVGTPQYF
TGTGCCAGCAGCCCTGAGGTAGGGACTCCGCAGTACTTC
>TRBJ2-1|TRBV20-1|NA|16|many
CSARDGGSVSYNEQFF
TGCAGTGCTAGAGATGGCGGGTCAGTTTCCTACAATGAGCAGTTCTTC
>TRBJ2-7|TRBV20-1|TRBD2|14|many
CSARGGSLFYEQYF
TGCAGTGCTAGGGGCGGGAGTCTATTCTACGAGCAGTACTTC
>TRBJ2-2|TRBV5-1|TRBD2|19|many
CASSSNPRTSGSLTGELFF
TGTGCCAGCAGCTCAAACCCACGGACTAGCGGGAGCCTCACCGGGGAGCTGTTTTTT
>TRBJ1-2|TRBV6-2/TRBV6-3|TRBD1|14|NA
CASSRDRGFYGYTF
TGTGCCAGCAGTCGGGACAGGGGGTTCTATGGCTACACCTTC
>TRBJ2-2|TRBV7-9|NA|17|NA
CASSLRWLASNTGELFF
TGTGCCAGCAGCTTAAGGTGGCTAGCCTCGAACACCGGGGAGCTGTTTTTT
>TRBJ2-1|TRBV7-7|NA|13|once
CASSRSGLNEQFF
TGTGCTAGCAGTCGGAGTGGCCTCAATGAGCAGTTCTTC
>TRBJ1-1|TRBV27|NA|14|many
CASSPLVGNTEAFF
TGTGCCAGCAGTCCCTTAGTAGGGAACACTGAAGCTTTCTTT
>TRBJ1-1|TRBV6-5|NA|14|many
CASSFRDTNTEAFF
TGTGCCAGCAGTTTCCGGGACACAAACACTGAAGCTTTCTTT
>TRBJ2-1|TRBV7-8|TRBD2|16|few
CASSPRSSGRGNEQFF
TGTGCCAGCAGCCCCAGGTCTAGCGGGAGGGGGAATGAGCAGTTCTTC
>TRBJ2-7|TRBV5-6|TRBD2|16|many
CASSFGRAGVMHEQYF
TGTGCCAGCAGCTTTGGACGAGCGGGAGTGATGCACGAGCAGTACTTC
>TRBJ2-7|TRBV10-3|TRBD2|18|few
CAISESTAGGRAHYEQYF
TGTGCCATCAGTGAGTCTACTGCGGGAGGCCGCGCGCACTACGAGCAGTACTTC
>TRBJ1-3|TRBV27|NA|13|few
CASSLLPGNTIYF
TGTGCCAGCAGTTTATTACCTGGAAACACCATATATTTT
>TRBJ2-2|TRBV11-2|NA|15|many
CASSPSGPHTGELFF
TGTGCCAGCAGCCCGTCGGGACCGCACACCGGGGAGCTGTTTTTT
>TRBJ1-1|TRBV6-1|NA|16|many
CASSPLGTTEDTEAFF
TGTGCCAGCAGTCCCCTCGGGACGACAGAAGACACTGAAGCTTTCTTT
>TRBJ1-3|TRBV19|NA|15|few
CASSMGSGSGNTIYF
TGTGCCAGTAGTATGGGCTCTGGCTCTGGAAACACCATATATTTT
>TRBJ1-3|TRBV28|NA|16|few
CASSLTAGATGNTIYF
TGTGCCAGCAGTTTGACGGCGGGGGCGACTGGAAACACCATATATTTT
>TRBJ2-1|TRBV6-1|TRBD2|15|many
CASRVASGPYNEQFF
TGTGCCAGCAGGGTCGCTAGCGGACCCTACAATGAGCAGTTCTTC
>TRBJ2-1|TRBV7-2|NA|14|NA
CASSSRWGYNEQFF
TGTGCCAGCAGCTCCCGCTGGGGGTACAATGAGCAGTTCTTC
>TRBJ2-1|TRBV7-6|NA|14|many
CASSLVRGYNEQFF
TGTGCCAGCAGCTTAGTCCGCGGTTACAATGAGCAGTTCTTC
>TRBJ1-6|TRBV5-1|TRBD1|14|NA
CASRIDRANSPLHF
TGCGCCAGCAGAATTGACAGGGCCAATTCACCCCTCCACTTT
>TRBJ2-2|TRBV3-1|NA|13|many
CASSQVVTGELFF
TGTGCCAGCAGCCAGGTCGTCACCGGGGAGCTGTTTTTT